Listed below are T cell receptor beta chains from one sample, sequenced in a study of T cells in localized non-small cell lung cancer. Repertoires were generated with immunoSEQ multiplex PCR, while TCRdb's copy carries only in-frame clones and drops some. The sample lists about 43,000 clones, roughly nine tenths seen once, with more than 9% in the top ten. The specimen was PBMCs, collected before any cancer treatment. All receptors derive from a woman aged 40-75 years with stage II lung adenocarcinoma. The CDR3 runs from the conserved cysteine through the conserved F or W. Each record gives: V gene, J gene, D gene, clone size, CDR3 protein, CDR3 DNA. A D gene is named only where the DNA matches it firmly. Clone size is not always given. Where it is, it says once, few, many or a class for expanded clones.

v_call: TRBV18
j_call: TRBJ2-3
d_call: TRBD1
clone_size: -
cdr3_aa: CASSPGQGDTQYF
cdr3_nt: TGTGCCAGCTCACCTGGACAGGGAGATACGCAGTATTTT

v_call: TRBV10-3
j_call: TRBJ1-1
d_call: -
clone_size: once
cdr3_aa: CAISGRENTEAFF
cdr3_nt: TGTGCCATCAGTGGCAGAGAGAACACTGAAGCTTTCTTT

v_call: TRBV7-8
j_call: TRBJ1-3
d_call: -
clone_size: -
cdr3_aa: CASSLLSSGSSGNTIYF
cdr3_nt: TGTGCCAGCAGCCTCCTCTCCAGTGGCTCCTCTGGAAACACCATATATTTT

v_call: TRBV2
j_call: TRBJ2-6
d_call: -
clone_size: -
cdr3_aa: CASSVRDGANVLTF
cdr3_nt: TGTGCCAGCAGTGTCAGGGATGGGGCCAACGTCCTGACTTTC

v_call: TRBV19
j_call: TRBJ1-1
d_call: -
clone_size: -
cdr3_aa: CASLLNRNTEAFF
cdr3_nt: TGTGCCAGCCTCCTGAACAGGAACACTGAAGCTTTCTTT

v_call: TRBV29-1
j_call: TRBJ2-1
d_call: TRBD2
clone_size: -
cdr3_aa: CSAEPGGSYNEQFF
cdr3_nt: TGCAGCGCCGAACCGGGGGGCTCCTACAATGAGCAGTTCTTC

v_call: TRBV21-1
j_call: TRBJ1-2
d_call: -
clone_size: -
cdr3_aa: CASSLSLQYSPVLYGYTF
cdr3_nt: TGTGCCAGCAGTCTGTCATTACAATATTCTCCTGTTCTCTATGGCTACACCTTC

v_call: TRBV19
j_call: TRBJ1-5
d_call: TRBD1
clone_size: -
cdr3_aa: CASSSTGGGRPQHF
cdr3_nt: TGTGCCAGTAGTAGCACAGGGGGTGGTCGGCCCCAGCATTTT

v_call: TRBV11-2
j_call: TRBJ1-1
d_call: -
clone_size: -
cdr3_aa: CASSQQTNTEAFF
cdr3_nt: TGTGCCAGCAGCCAACAGACGAACACTGAAGCTTTCTTT

v_call: TRBV19
j_call: TRBJ1-1
d_call: -
clone_size: -
cdr3_aa: CASSTGQRYTEAFF
cdr3_nt: TGTGCCAGTAGCACCGGACAGAGATACACTGAAGCTTTCTTT

v_call: TRBV5-1
j_call: TRBJ1-1
d_call: -
clone_size: -
cdr3_aa: CASSQFSGDTEAFF
cdr3_nt: TGCGCCAGCAGCCAATTTTCGGGGGACACTGAAGCTTTCTTT

v_call: TRBV27
j_call: TRBJ1-6
d_call: TRBD1
clone_size: -
cdr3_aa: CASSLGQSSYNSPLHF
cdr3_nt: TGTGCCAGCAGTTTGGGACAGAGCTCCTATAATTCACCCCTCCACTTT

v_call: TRBV10-3
j_call: TRBJ1-1
d_call: -
clone_size: -
cdr3_aa: CAISDRENTEAFF
cdr3_nt: TGTGCCATCAGTGACAGGGAAAACACTGAAGCTTTCTTT

v_call: TRBV19
j_call: TRBJ1-5
d_call: -
clone_size: -
cdr3_aa: CASSMGGRGNQPQHF
cdr3_nt: TGTGCCAGTAGTATGGGGGGGAGGGGCAATCAGCCCCAGCATTTT

v_call: TRBV28
j_call: TRBJ1-2
d_call: -
clone_size: -
cdr3_aa: CASSPSPHNYGYTF
cdr3_nt: TGTGCCAGCAGTCCGTCGCCACACAACTATGGCTACACCTTC

v_call: TRBV28
j_call: TRBJ1-1
d_call: -
clone_size: -
cdr3_aa: CASSWGWGGTEAFF
cdr3_nt: TGTGCCAGCAGTTGGGGATGGGGGGGCACTGAAGCTTTCTTT

v_call: TRBV5-4
j_call: TRBJ2-1
d_call: TRBD1
clone_size: -
cdr3_aa: CASSMDRGNEQFF
cdr3_nt: TGTGCCAGCAGCATGGACAGGGGGAATGAGCAGTTCTTC

v_call: TRBV5-1
j_call: TRBJ1-1
d_call: -
clone_size: -
cdr3_aa: CASSLNPNTEAFF
cdr3_nt: TGCGCCAGCAGCTTGAACCCAAACACTGAAGCTTTCTTT

v_call: TRBV19
j_call: TRBJ1-6
d_call: -
clone_size: -
cdr3_aa: CASRRADGVSYNSPLHF
cdr3_nt: TGTGCCAGTAGGAGAGCGGACGGAGTCTCCTATAATTCACCCCTCCACTTT

v_call: TRBV6-1
j_call: TRBJ2-5
d_call: -
clone_size: -
cdr3_aa: CASVRNPETQYF
cdr3_nt: TGTGCCAGCGTGAGAAACCCCGAGACCCAGTACTTC

v_call: TRBV5-5
j_call: TRBJ1-1
d_call: -
clone_size: -
cdr3_aa: CASTTGPWNTEAFF
cdr3_nt: TGTGCCAGCACCACGGGACCTTGGAACACTGAAGCTTTCTTT

v_call: TRBV2
j_call: TRBJ1-5
d_call: -
clone_size: -
cdr3_aa: CASSPGQNQPQHF
cdr3_nt: TGTGCCAGCAGCCCCGGACAGAATCAGCCCCAGCATTTT

v_call: TRBV29-1
j_call: TRBJ2-3
d_call: -
clone_size: -
cdr3_aa: CSVELLSSQYF
cdr3_nt: TGCAGCGTTGAACTTCTCTCATCGCAGTATTTT

v_call: TRBV4-1
j_call: TRBJ1-1
d_call: TRBD1
clone_size: -
cdr3_aa: CASSQPTGVATEAFF
cdr3_nt: TGCGCCAGCAGCCAACCAACAGGGGTGGCCACTGAAGCTTTCTTT

v_call: TRBV28
j_call: TRBJ2-1
d_call: -
clone_size: -
cdr3_aa: CASRGRLSYNEQFF
cdr3_nt: TGTGCCAGCAGGGGAAGGCTCTCCTACAATGAGCAGTTCTTC

v_call: TRBV27
j_call: TRBJ2-2
d_call: -
clone_size: -
cdr3_aa: CASSFRLSTTYTGELFF
cdr3_nt: TGTGCCAGCAGTTTCCGCCTATCGACAACATACACCGGGGAGCTGTTTTTT

v_call: TRBV5-1
j_call: TRBJ1-1
d_call: -
clone_size: -
cdr3_aa: CASSENTGYEAFF
cdr3_nt: TGCGCCAGCAGCGAAAACACAGGGTATGAAGCTTTCTTT

v_call: TRBV11-2
j_call: TRBJ1-4
d_call: -
clone_size: -
cdr3_aa: CASSFSTGREKLFF
cdr3_nt: TGTGCCAGCAGCTTCTCTACAGGGCGGGAAAAACTGTTTTTT

v_call: TRBV7-6
j_call: TRBJ2-5
d_call: -
clone_size: -
cdr3_aa: CASSITGTRETQYF
cdr3_nt: TGTGCCAGCAGCATTACAGGGACAAGGGAGACCCAGTACTTC

v_call: TRBV18
j_call: TRBJ2-7
d_call: -
clone_size: once
cdr3_aa: CASSPPVSSYEQYF
cdr3_nt: TGTGCCAGCTCACCACCTGTGTCCTCCTACGAGCAGTACTTC

v_call: TRBV6-6
j_call: TRBJ2-7
d_call: -
clone_size: -
cdr3_aa: CASSYARASYEQYF
cdr3_nt: TGTGCCAGCAGTTATGCCAGAGCCTCCTACGAGCAGTACTTC

v_call: TRBV7-2
j_call: TRBJ1-2
d_call: -
clone_size: -
cdr3_aa: CASSGRVPMWGYTF
cdr3_nt: TGTGCCAGCAGCGGCAGGGTCCCTATGTGGGGCTACACCTTC

v_call: TRBV14
j_call: TRBJ2-5
d_call: TRBD2
clone_size: few
cdr3_aa: CASSRLKTSGETQYF
cdr3_nt: TGTGCCAGCAGCCGCCTGAAGACTAGCGGGGAGACCCAGTACTTC

v_call: TRBV7-2
j_call: TRBJ2-3
d_call: TRBD2
clone_size: -
cdr3_aa: CASSLGTSGRIKYF
cdr3_nt: TGTGCCAGCAGCCTTGGGACTAGCGGGAGAATCAAGTATTTT

v_call: TRBV9
j_call: TRBJ2-2
d_call: -
clone_size: -
cdr3_aa: CASSVGAPNTGELFF
cdr3_nt: TGTGCCAGCAGCGTTGGGGCCCCGAACACCGGGGAGCTGTTTTTT

v_call: TRBV5-1
j_call: TRBJ2-7
d_call: -
clone_size: -
cdr3_aa: CASSPDSLSYEQYF
cdr3_nt: TGCGCCAGCAGCCCCGACAGCCTCTCCTACGAGCAGTACTTC

v_call: TRBV7-2
j_call: TRBJ1-3
d_call: TRBD1
clone_size: -
cdr3_aa: CASSLGQAKGPIYF
cdr3_nt: TGTGCCAGCAGCTTGGGACAGGCGAAAGGGCCCATATATTTT

v_call: TRBV2
j_call: TRBJ2-7
d_call: -
clone_size: -
cdr3_aa: CASSLGGATYEQYF
cdr3_nt: TGTGCCAGCTCCCTGGGGGGAGCCACCTACGAGCAGTACTTC

v_call: TRBV4-2
j_call: TRBJ2-7
d_call: TRBD1
clone_size: -
cdr3_aa: CASSQEQGASLYEQYF
cdr3_nt: TGTGCCAGCAGCCAAGAACAGGGGGCGTCCCTATACGAGCAGTACTTC

v_call: TRBV5-6
j_call: TRBJ1-1
d_call: -
clone_size: -
cdr3_aa: CASSLGPGLMGTEAFF
cdr3_nt: TGTGCCAGCAGCTTAGGGCCGGGCCTTATGGGCACTGAAGCTTTCTTT

v_call: TRBV6-5
j_call: TRBJ2-1
d_call: TRBD2
clone_size: once
cdr3_aa: CASRPTSGRSNEQFF
cdr3_nt: TGTGCCAGCAGACCGACTAGCGGGAGAAGTAATGAGCAGTTCTTC

v_call: TRBV19
j_call: TRBJ2-5
d_call: TRBD1
clone_size: once
cdr3_aa: CASSSEFQGARETQYF
cdr3_nt: TGTGCCAGTAGTTCCGAGTTCCAGGGGGCCCGAGAGACCCAGTACTTC